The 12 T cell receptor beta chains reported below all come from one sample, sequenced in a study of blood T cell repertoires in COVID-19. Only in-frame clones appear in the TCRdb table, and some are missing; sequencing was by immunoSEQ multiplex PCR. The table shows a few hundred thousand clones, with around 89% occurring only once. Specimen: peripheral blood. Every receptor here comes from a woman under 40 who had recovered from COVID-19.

CDR3 amino acids: CASSSGQGTTDTQYF. The CDR3 nucleotides are TGTGCCAGCAGCTCGGGACAGGGGACCACAGATACGCAGTATTTT. This chain joins TRBV7-9 and TRBJ2-3; TRBD1 aligns across 10 bases. CDR3 length: 15 residues. V dropped 4 bases and J dropped 2; count of bases not matched to a gene: 3. The germline CDR1 and CDR2 sequences are SEHNR and FQNEAQ (reference sequence).

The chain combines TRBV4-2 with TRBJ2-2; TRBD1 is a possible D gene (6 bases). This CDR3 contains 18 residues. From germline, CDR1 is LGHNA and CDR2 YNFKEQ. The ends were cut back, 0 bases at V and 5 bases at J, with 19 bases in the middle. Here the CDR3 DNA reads TGTGCCAGCAGCCAAGATATCTTTAAGGGGCAGGGGACCGGGGAGCTGTTTTTT. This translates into CASSQDIFKGQGTGELFF.

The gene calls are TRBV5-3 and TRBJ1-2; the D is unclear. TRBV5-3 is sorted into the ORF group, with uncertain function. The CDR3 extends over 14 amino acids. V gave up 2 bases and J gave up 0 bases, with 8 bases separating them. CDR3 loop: CARSFRRSNYGYTF. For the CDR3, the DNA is TGTGCCAGAAGCTTTCGCAGGTCTAACTATGGCTACACCTTC.

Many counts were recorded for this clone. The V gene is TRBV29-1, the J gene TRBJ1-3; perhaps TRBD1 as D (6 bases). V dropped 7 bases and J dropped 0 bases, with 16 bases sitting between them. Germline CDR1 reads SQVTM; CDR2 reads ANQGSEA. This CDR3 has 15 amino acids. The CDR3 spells CSARGGTNSGNTIYF. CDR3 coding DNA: TGCAGCGCTAGGGGGGGCACCAACTCTGGAAACACCATATATTTT.

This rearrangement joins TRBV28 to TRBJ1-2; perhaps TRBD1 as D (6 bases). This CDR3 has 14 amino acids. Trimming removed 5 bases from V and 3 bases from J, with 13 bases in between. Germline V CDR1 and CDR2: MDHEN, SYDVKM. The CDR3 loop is CASSPQQGHYGYTF. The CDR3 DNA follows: TGTGCCAGCAGTCCCCAACAGGGCCACTATGGCTACACCTTC.

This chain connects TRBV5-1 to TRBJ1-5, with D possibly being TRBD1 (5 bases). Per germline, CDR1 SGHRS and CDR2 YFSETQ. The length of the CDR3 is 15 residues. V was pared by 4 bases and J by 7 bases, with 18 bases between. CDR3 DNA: TGCGCCAGCAGCCCGGACGGACAAGCCACACAGCCCCAGCATTTT. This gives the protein CASSPDGQATQPQHF.

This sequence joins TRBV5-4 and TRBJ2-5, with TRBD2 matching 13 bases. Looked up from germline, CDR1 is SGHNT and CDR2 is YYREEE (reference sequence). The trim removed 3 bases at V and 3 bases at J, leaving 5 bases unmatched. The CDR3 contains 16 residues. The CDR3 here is CASSSRLAGGKETQYF. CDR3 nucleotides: TGTGCCAGCAGCTCGCGACTAGCGGGGGGCAAAGAGACCCAGTACTTC.

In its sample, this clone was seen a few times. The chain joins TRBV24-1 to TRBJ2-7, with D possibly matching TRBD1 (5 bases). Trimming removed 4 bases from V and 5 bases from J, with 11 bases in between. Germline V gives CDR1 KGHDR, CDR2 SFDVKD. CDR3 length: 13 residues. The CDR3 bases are TGTGCCACCAGTGAGGCAGGGTCCCACGAGCAGTACTTC. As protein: CATSEAGSHEQYF.

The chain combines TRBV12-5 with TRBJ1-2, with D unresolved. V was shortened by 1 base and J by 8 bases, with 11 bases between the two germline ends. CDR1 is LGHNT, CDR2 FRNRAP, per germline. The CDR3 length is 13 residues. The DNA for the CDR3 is TGTGCTAGTGGTTTGGGCCGGGATGGGGGCTACACCTTC. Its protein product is CASGLGRDGGYTF.

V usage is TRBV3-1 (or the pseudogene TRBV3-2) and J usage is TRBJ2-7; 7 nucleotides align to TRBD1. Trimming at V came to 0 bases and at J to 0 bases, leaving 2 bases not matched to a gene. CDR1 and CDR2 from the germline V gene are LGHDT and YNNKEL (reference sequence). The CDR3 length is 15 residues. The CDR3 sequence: CASSQEGDSSYEQYF. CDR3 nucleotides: TGTGCCAGCAGCCAAGAAGGGGACAGCTCCTACGAGCAGTACTTC.

The CDR3 is CASSSPGLAAYSYNEQFF. CDR3 DNA sequence: TGTGCCAGCAGTTCTCCGGGACTAGCGGCCTACTCCTACAATGAGCAGTTCTTC. The V gene is TRBV28, the J gene TRBJ2-1, with 11 bases fitting TRBD2. CDR3 length equals 18 residues. The trim removed 4 bases at V and 0 bases at J, leaving 8 bases unmatched. Germline CDR1 reads MDHEN; CDR2 reads SYDVKM.

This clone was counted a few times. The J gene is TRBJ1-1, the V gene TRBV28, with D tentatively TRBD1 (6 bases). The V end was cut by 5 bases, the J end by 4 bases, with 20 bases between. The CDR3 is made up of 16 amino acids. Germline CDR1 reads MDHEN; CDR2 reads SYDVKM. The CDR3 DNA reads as TGTGCCAGCAGTCCCCTCTTGGGGGCAAGGGGCACTGAAGCTTTCTTT. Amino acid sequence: CASSPLLGARGTEAFF.